This T cell receptor beta chain was profiled in a study of sequential checkpoint blockade in melanoma. Whole-study context: Arm A got nivolumab then ipilimumab; arm B the reverse, 1:1. Maintenance nivolumab came after either treatment sequence.

The CDR3 runs 14 residues. V gave up 7 bases and J gave up 8 bases; unmatched junction bases: 10. Germline assignment: CDR1 MNHEY and CDR2 SVGAGI. Treatment described: randomized to nivolumab then ipilimumab (arm A) or the reverse (arm B). No patient had prior DNA-damaging chemotherapy. Sorted cells were live CD3+CD8+, lacking CD19 and CD56, from PBMCs. Sequenced by immunoSEQ multiplex PCR; TCRdb stores in-frame clones only, minus some. The sample shows under 20,000 clones, approximately 73% of them seen only once. This material consisted of CD8+ T cells sorted from blood (inferred from file names), taken from a patient given nivolumab and ipilimumab in sequence. The chain uses TRBV6-5 and TRBJ2-1; 8 bases line up with TRBD1. This TCR was recovered from a human donor with melanoma. CDR3: CASTLRQGTDEQFF. As DNA, the CDR3 is TGTGCCAGCACTCTAAGACAGGGGACCGATGAGCAGTTCTTC.